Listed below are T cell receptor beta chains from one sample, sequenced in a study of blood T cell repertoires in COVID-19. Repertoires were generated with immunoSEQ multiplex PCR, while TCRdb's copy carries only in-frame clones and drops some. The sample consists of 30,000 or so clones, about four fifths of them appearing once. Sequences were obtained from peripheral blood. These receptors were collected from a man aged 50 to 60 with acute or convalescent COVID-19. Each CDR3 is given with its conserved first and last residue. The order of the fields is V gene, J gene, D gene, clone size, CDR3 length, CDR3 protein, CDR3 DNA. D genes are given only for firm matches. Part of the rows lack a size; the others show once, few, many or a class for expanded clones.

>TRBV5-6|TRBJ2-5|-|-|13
CASSLELAETQYF
TGTGCCAGCAGCTTGGAGCTAGCAGAGACCCAGTACTTC
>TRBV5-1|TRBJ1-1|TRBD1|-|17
CASSLQTGMLGNTEAFF
TGCGCCAGCAGCCTCCAGACAGGGATGTTGGGGAACACTGAAGCTTTCTTT
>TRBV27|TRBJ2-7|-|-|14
CASSLGGLSYEQYF
TGTGCCAGCAGTTTAGGGGGCCTATCCTACGAGCAGTACTTC
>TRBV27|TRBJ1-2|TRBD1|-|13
CASSRQGAYGYTF
TGTGCCAGCAGCCGACAGGGGGCCTATGGCTACACCTTC
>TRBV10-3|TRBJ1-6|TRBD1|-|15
CAISESLQGASPLHF
TGTGCCATCAGTGAGTCGTTGCAGGGGGCATCACCCCTCCACTTT
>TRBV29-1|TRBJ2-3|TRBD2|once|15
CSVSGRLAATDTQYF
TGCAGCGTTTCCGGTCGACTAGCGGCCACAGATACGCAGTATTTT
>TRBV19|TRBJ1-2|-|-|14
CASMTQGLDYGYTF
TGTGCCAGTATGACCCAGGGGCTGGACTATGGCTACACCTTC
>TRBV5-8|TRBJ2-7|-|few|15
CASSLHRVKSYEQYF
TGTGCCAGCAGTCTCCACAGGGTAAAGTCCTACGAGCAGTACTTC
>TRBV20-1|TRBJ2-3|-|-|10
CSASGNTQYF
TGCAGTGCTAGTGGTAATACGCAGTATTTT
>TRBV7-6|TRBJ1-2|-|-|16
CASSLARQRLVGGYTF
TGTGCCAGCAGCTTAGCGCGTCAGCGGTTGGTCGGTGGCTACACCTTC
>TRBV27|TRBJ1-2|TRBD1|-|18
CASSFLMGDRPEGNGYTF
TGTGCCAGCAGTTTCTTAATGGGGGACAGGCCGGAGGGAAATGGCTACACCTTC